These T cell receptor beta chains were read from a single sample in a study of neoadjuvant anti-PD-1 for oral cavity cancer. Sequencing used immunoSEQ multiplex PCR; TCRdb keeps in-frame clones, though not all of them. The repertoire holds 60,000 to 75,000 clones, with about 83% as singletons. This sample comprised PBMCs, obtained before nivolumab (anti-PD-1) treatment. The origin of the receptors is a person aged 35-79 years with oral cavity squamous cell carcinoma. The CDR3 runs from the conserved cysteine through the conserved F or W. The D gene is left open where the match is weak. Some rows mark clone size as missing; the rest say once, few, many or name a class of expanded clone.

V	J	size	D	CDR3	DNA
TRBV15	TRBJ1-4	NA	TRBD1	CATRQGPTNEKLFF	TGTGCCACGAGACAGGGCCCAACTAATGAAAAACTGTTTTTT
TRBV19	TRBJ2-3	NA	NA	CASSIAAGGTDTQYF	TGTGCCAGTAGTATAGCGGCCGGGGGCACAGATACGCAGTATTTT
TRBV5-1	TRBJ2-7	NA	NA	CASSMTTGNEQYF	TGCGCCAGCAGCATGACCACAGGGAACGAGCAGTACTTC
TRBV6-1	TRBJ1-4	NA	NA	CASSDRVGLGEKLFF	TGTGCCAGCAGTGACAGGGTGGGTCTGGGGGAAAAACTGTTTTTT
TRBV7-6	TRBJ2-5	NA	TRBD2	CASTGSPSGGPETQYF	TGTGCCAGCACCGGTTCCCCTAGCGGGGGTCCGGAGACCCAGTACTTC
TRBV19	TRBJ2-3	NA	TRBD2	CASKRALARADTQYF	TGTGCCAGTAAACGGGCACTAGCGAGAGCAGATACGCAGTATTTT
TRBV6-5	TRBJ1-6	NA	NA	CASSYRDGHNSPLHF	TGTGCCAGCAGTTACCGAGACGGTCATAATTCACCCCTCCACTTT
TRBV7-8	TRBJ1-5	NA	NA	CASSLAGSLGNQPQHF	TGTGCCAGCAGCTTAGCCGGGAGTTTGGGCAATCAGCCCCAGCATTTT
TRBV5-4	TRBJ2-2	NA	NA	CASSLAPTGELFF	TGTGCCAGCAGCTTGGCGCCCACCGGGGAGCTGTTTTTT
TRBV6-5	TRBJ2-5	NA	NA	CASSTVQGQETQYF	TGTGCCAGCAGTACCGTGCAGGGCCAAGAGACCCAGTACTTC
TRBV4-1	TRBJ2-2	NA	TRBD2	CASSSGLAGPNTGELFF	TGCGCCAGCAGCTCGGGACTAGCGGGGCCGAACACCGGGGAGCTGTTTTTT
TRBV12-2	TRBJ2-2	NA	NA	CASRQILIFLQGAATRRSGELFF	TGTGCAAGTCGCCAAATCCTAATCTTCTTACAGGGGGCGGCTACCAGGCGGTCCGGGGAGCTGTTTTTT
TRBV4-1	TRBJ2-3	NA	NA	CASSFRLGQRTDTQYF	TGCGCCAGCAGCTTTCGTTTGGGACAACGCACAGATACGCAGTATTTT
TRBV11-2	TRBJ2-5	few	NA	CASSPLLRDQETQYF	TGTGCCAGCAGCCCTCTACTTAGGGACCAAGAGACCCAGTACTTC
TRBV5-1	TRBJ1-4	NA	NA	CASSLGPAANEKLFF	TGCGCCAGCAGCTTGGGCCCGGCAGCTAATGAAAAACTGTTTTTT
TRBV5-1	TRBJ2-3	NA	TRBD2	CASSFSGGSSTDTQYF	TGCGCCAGCAGCTTTTCGGGAGGCTCTAGCACAGATACGCAGTATTTT
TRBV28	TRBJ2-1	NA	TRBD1	CASSSLGLGQGALDEQFF	TGTGCCAGCAGTTCCCTAGGGCTTGGACAGGGGGCTTTGGATGAGCAGTTCTTC
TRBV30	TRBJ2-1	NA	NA	CASSVAYEQFF	TGTGCCTCGAGTGTTGCCTATGAGCAGTTCTTC
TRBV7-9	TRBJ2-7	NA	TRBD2	CASRGTSEGEQYF	TGTGCCAGCAGAGGTACTAGCGAGGGCGAGCAGTACTTC
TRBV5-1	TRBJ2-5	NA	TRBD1	CASSIEDRGGETQYF	TGCGCCAGCAGTATCGAAGACAGGGGAGGAGAGACCCAGTACTTC
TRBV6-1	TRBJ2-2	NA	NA	CASSGLSTGTGGELFF	TGTGCCAGCAGTGGGTTGTCGACAGGGACTGGCGGGGAGCTGTTTTTT
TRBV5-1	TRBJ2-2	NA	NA	CASSLVGPGELFF	TGCGCCAGCAGCTTGGTGGGGCCCGGGGAGCTGTTTTTT
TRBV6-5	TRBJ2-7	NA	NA	CASRDATDPYEQYF	TGTGCCAGCAGGGACGCCACGGACCCCTACGAGCAGTACTTC
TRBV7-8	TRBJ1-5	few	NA	CASSLEGHAGYQPQHF	TGTGCCAGCAGCTTAGAAGGCCACGCTGGGTATCAGCCCCAGCATTTT
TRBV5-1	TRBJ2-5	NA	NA	CASSLGSTEETQYF	TGCGCCAGCAGCTTAGGATCGACAGAAGAGACCCAGTACTTC
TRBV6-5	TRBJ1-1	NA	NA	CASSQTTGNTEAFF	TGTGCCAGCAGTCAAACCACCGGGAACACTGAAGCTTTCTTT
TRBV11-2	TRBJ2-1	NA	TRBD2	CASSILAGGPSEQFF	TGTGCCAGCAGCATACTAGCGGGAGGGCCCAGTGAGCAGTTCTTC
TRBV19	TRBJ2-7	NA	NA	CASREGQRQYF	TGTGCCAGTAGGGAGGGACAGCGTCAGTACTTC
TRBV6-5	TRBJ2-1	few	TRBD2	CASRPLAGGSNEQFF	TGTGCCAGCAGACCGCTAGCGGGCGGATCCAATGAGCAGTTCTTC
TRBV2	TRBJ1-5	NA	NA	CASRIGLYQPQHF	TGTGCCAGTCGCATAGGGTTATATCAGCCCCAGCATTTT
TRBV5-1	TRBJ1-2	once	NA	CASSFDGGGYTF	TGCGCCAGCAGCTTTGACGGGGGCGGCTACACCTTC
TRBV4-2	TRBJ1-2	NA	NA	CASSQGPGDYGYTF	TGTGCCAGCAGCCAAGGTCCCGGGGACTATGGCTACACCTTC
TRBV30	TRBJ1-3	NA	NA	CAWSNSGNTIYF	TGTGCCTGGAGTAACTCTGGAAACACCATATATTTT
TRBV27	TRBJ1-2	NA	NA	CASSLSSGLRGYTF	TGTGCCAGCAGTTTATCTTCGGGCCTTCGGGGCTACACCTTC
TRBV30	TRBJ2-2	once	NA	CAWSVGHSNTGELFF	TGTGCCTGGAGTGTCGGACACTCGAACACCGGGGAGCTGTTTTTT
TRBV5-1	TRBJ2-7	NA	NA	CASSLGSGTYEQYF	TGCGCCAGCAGCTTGGGGTCGGGGACCTACGAGCAGTACTTC
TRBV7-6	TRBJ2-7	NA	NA	CASSLASTGYNEQYF	TGTGCCAGCAGCTTAGCGTCGACAGGTTATAACGAGCAGTACTTC
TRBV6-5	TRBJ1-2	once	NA	CASSYSTGRIYGYTF	TGTGCCAGCAGTTACTCGACGGGACGTATCTATGGCTACACCTTC
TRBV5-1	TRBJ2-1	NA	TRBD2	CASSLAGVNEQFF	TGCGCCTCCAGCCTAGCGGGAGTGAATGAGCAGTTCTTC
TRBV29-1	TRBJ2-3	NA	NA	CSVVGRDTDTQYF	TGCAGCGTTGTGGGACGGGACACAGATACGCAGTATTTT
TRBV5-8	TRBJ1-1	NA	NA	CASSGSVRGVDTEAFF	TGTGCCAGCAGCGGTAGCGTCAGAGGGGTGGACACTGAAGCTTTCTTT
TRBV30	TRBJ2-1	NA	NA	CACNTRAGNEQFF	TGTGCCTGTAATACTCGTGCGGGCAATGAGCAGTTCTTC
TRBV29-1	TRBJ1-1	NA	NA	CSVEAPDSFSRGAFF	TGCAGCGTTGAAGCCCCGGACAGTTTCTCCAGGGGAGCTTTCTTT
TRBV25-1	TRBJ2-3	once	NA	CASSPSFTDTQYF	TGTGCCAGCAGTCCCTCCTTCACAGATACGCAGTATTTT
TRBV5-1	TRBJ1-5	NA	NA	CASSLGTDHQPQHF	TGCGCCAGCAGCTTGGGGACAGATCATCAGCCCCAGCATTTT
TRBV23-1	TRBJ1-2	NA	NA	CASSRCSGYTF	TGCGCCAGCAGTCGGTGTTCTGGCTACACCTTC
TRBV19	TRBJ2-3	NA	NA	CASSSGRQAADTQYF	TGTGCCAGTAGTTCGGGCCGACAGGCCGCAGATACGCAGTATTTT
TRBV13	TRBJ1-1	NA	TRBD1	CASSSNRGTEAFF	TGTGCCAGCAGCTCGAACAGGGGCACTGAAGCTTTCTTT
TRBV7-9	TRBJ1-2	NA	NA	CASSLGSSYGYTF	TGTGCCAGCAGCCTTGGATCAAGCTATGGCTACACCTTC
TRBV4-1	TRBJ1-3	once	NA	CASSHGILVVSSGNTIYF	TGCGCCAGCAGCCACGGGATCCTCGTGGTTTCGAGTGGAAACACCATATATTTT
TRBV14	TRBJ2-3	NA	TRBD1	CASSQTTGSLTDTQYF	TGTGCCAGCAGCCAAACGACAGGGTCGCTGACAGATACGCAGTATTTT
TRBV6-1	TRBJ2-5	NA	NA	CASSEGQLQETQYF	TGTGCCAGCAGTGAGGGGCAATTACAAGAGACCCAGTACTTC
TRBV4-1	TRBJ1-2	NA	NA	CASRSPTGRNYGYTF	TGCGCCAGCAGGTCTCCGACAGGTCGGAACTATGGCTACACCTTC
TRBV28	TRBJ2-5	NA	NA	CASSVGDQLETQYF	TGTGCCAGCAGCGTGGGCGATCAGCTAGAGACCCAGTACTTC
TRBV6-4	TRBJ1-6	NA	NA	CASSDSRRGPDNSPLHF	TGTGCCAGCAGTGACTCCCGTCGGGGGCCCGATAATTCACCCCTCCACTTT